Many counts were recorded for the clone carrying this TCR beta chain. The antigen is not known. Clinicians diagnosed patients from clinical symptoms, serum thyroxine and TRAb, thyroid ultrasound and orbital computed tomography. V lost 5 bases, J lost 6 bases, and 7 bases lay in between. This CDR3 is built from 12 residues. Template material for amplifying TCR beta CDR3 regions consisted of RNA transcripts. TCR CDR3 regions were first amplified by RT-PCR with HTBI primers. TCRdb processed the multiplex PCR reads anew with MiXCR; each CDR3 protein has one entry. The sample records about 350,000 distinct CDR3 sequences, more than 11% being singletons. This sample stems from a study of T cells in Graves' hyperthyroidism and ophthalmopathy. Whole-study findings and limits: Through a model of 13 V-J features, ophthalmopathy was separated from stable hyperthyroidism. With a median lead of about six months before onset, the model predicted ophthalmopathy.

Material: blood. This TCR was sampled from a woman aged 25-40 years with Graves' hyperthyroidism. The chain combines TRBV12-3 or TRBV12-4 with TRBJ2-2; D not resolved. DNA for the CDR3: TGTGCCAGCAGTATTAACGCCGGGGAGCTGTTTTTT. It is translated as CASSINAGELFF.